The 13 T cell receptor beta chains given below trace back to one sample, sequenced in a study of blood T cells in healthy people across ages (dated by TCRdb to between 2015 and 2016). The library was produced with 5' RACE. Sequencer: Illumina HiSeq 2500. A second PCR of roughly 7 to 11 cycles was performed with a sample-barcoded 5' primer and a J-beta primer mix. TCRdb cleaned the public reads at Q25 with fastp, built clones with MiXCR and kept in-frame beta chains. When rows share a CDR3 protein, they turn into one entry using the most common DNA and genes. The sample records around 870,000 distinct CDR3 sequences, 29% of which are singletons. Of the sample, 15% to 20% is held by the ten largest clones. Material: blood. The receptors were gathered from a woman of 80 years or more in good health.

DNA of the CDR3: TGCAGCGTGTCGGAACAGGGAAGCAATCAGCCCCAGCATTTT. Translation: CSVSEQGSNQPQHF. This chain connects TRBV29-1 to TRBJ1-5, with D perhaps matching TRBD1 (6 bases). V lost 6 bases, J lost 1 base, and 13 bases lay in between. Germline V lookup: CDR1 SQVTM, CDR2 ANQGSEA. The CDR3 is made up of 14 amino acids.

For this clonotype: A much bigger clone sits one base away, suggesting this may be a read error. The CDR3 loop is CASSQWAGSSSPLHF. The CDR3 DNA follows: TGTGCCAGCAGCCAATGGGCAGGGAGTAGTTCACCCCTCCACTTT. The V and J genes are TRBV4-2 and TRBJ1-6, with a tentative D call TRBD1 (5 bases). CDR3 length: 15 amino acids. Germline values: CDR1 LGHNA, CDR2 YNFKEQ. V lost 2 bases and J 9 bases, leaving 14 bases between the germline ends.

This clonotype was seen a single time. V usage is TRBV12-3 or TRBV12-4 and J usage is TRBJ2-1, with 7 bases identical to TRBD2. This CDR3 contains 16 residues. V was clipped by 3 bases and J by 3 bases; unmatched bases: 8. The CDR3 sequence: CASSLGPLADYNEQFF. The CDR3 DNA is TGTGCCAGCAGTTTGGGACCGCTAGCGGACTACAATGAGCAGTTCTTC.

This clonotype has ten or more counts. This sequence joins TRBV4-2 and TRBJ2-1; 8 bases align to TRBD2. The CDR3 is made up of 17 amino acids. V lost 4 bases to trimming and J lost 4 bases; unmatched junction nucleotides: 12. Germline assignment: CDR1 LGHNA and CDR2 YNFKEQ. The DNA of the CDR3 is TGTGCCAGCAGCCCTCGCGGAAGCGGGGGCCTTTACAATGAGCAGTTCTTC. Translated: CASSPRGSGGLYNEQFF.

The genes are TRBV5-5 and TRBJ1-6; D is undetermined. From germline, CDR1 is SGHKS and CDR2 YYEKEE (reference sequence). CDR3 length: 16 amino acids. V dropped 3 bases and J dropped 0 bases, with 10 bases sitting between them. CDR3 loop: CASSSEVSSYNSPLHF. In nucleotides, the CDR3 is TGTGCCAGCAGCTCGGAGGTGAGCTCCTATAATTCACCCCTCCACTTT.

On this clonotype: A much bigger clone sits one base away, suggesting this may be a read error. This chain links TRBV29-1 with TRBJ2-1; tentative D call: TRBD2 (6 bases). The DNA matches TRBJ2-7 better at its end, which makes the J call doubtful. The CDR3 has 12 amino acids. Germline CDR1 and CDR2: SQVTM and ANQGSEA. CDR3 nucleotides: TGCAGCGTTAATCCAGGGAGGAATGAGCAGTACTTC. It encodes CSVNPGRNEQYF.

The chain links TRBV6-2 or TRBV6-3 to TRBJ2-1; 9 bases agree with TRBD1. Germline-derived CDR1 and CDR2 are MNHEY and SVGEGT. Germline trimming cut 6 bases from V and 15 bases from J; bases unmatched to any gene: 15. This CDR3 is built from 14 residues. CDR3 in amino acids: CASSPGDRATQRFF. CDR3 coding DNA: TGTGCCAGCAGCCCAGGGGACAGGGCCACCCAGCGGTTCTTC.

This clonotype was observed a handful of times. This chain links TRBV7-2 with TRBJ1-1, with D unclear. Germline CDR1 reads SGHTA; CDR2 reads FQGNSA. The V gene lost 1 base and the J gene lost 7 bases, with 16 bases spanning the gap. The CDR3 extends over 15 amino acids. The CDR3 here is CASSLDSQVVREAFF. In nucleotides, the CDR3 is TGTGCCAGCAGCTTAGATTCCCAGGTGGTGCGTGAAGCTTTCTTT.

This clonotype was counted many times. V is TRBV5-1 and J is TRBJ2-1, with 11 bases aligning to TRBD1. CDR1 is SGHRS and CDR2 is YFSETQ in the germline V gene. The V and J ends lost 6 bases and 4 bases, in that order; junction bases with no gene match: 6. The CDR3 runs to 15 residues. The CDR3 DNA is TGCGCCAGCAAGGGACAGGGGGTGAGGTACAATGAGCAGTTCTTC. Its protein is CASKGQGVRYNEQFF.

As to this clonotype: This may be a read error: a much more frequent sequence differs by one nucleotide. J is TRBJ1-2 and V is TRBV27; 8 bases are shared with TRBD1. In germline, CDR1 is MNHEY, CDR2 SMNVEV (reference sequence). The CDR3 is 14 amino acids. The CDR3 reads CVSSPSTGAYGYTF. The CDR3, as DNA: TGTGTCAGCAGTCCCTCGACAGGGGCCTATGGCTACACCTTC.

This chain joins TRBV4-1 and TRBJ2-1; D is unresolved. The end of the DNA is better explained by TRBJ2-7, so the J call may be wrong. Germline V gene data show CDR1 as MGHRA and CDR2 as YSYEKL. CDR3 length equals 15 residues. CDR3 loop: CASRRKSSSYNEQYF. CDR3 DNA sequence: TGCGCCAGCAGGCGGAAATCGAGCTCCTACAATGAGCAGTACTTC.

The DNA of the CDR3 is TGTGCCAGCAGGTATAGCAGGGGACAGGGTGCGCGGCAGTACTTC. Translated: CASRYSRGQGARQYF. The chain links TRBV11-2 to TRBJ2-5, with 9 bases matching TRBD1. Germline V gives CDR1 SGHAT, CDR2 FQNNGV. V gave up 6 bases and J gave up 11 bases; unmatched junction bases: 16. This CDR3 is 15 amino acids long.

This clonotype appeared many times. The J gene is TRBJ2-1, the V gene TRBV7-2, with D possibly being TRBD1 or TRBD2 (5 bases each). Trimming pared 3 bases from V and 5 bases from J, leaving 14 bases between. The CDR3 extends over 15 amino acids. Germline V gene sequence: CDR1 SGHTA, CDR2 FQGNSA. CDR3 DNA sequence: TGTGCCAGCAGCTTCGACGGGGCCCCGAACAATGAGCAGTTCTTC. This encodes CASSFDGAPNNEQFF.